Listed below are T cell receptor beta chains from one sample, sequenced in a study of Ad26.COV2.S vaccination and SARS-CoV-2 variants. Sequencing was performed with immunoSEQ multiplex PCR; in TCRdb, only in-frame clones are kept and a portion is missing. This table has fewer than 900,000 clones, 70% to 90% appearing once. The sequences come from peripheral blood, collected in a trial of Ad26.COV2.S vaccine versus placebo. The receptors stem from a person between 18 and 65 years old who received the Ad26.COV2.S COVID-19 vaccine or a placebo. Both conserved end residues are part of each CDR3. Each record gives: clone size, V gene, D gene, J gene, CDR3 protein, CDR3 DNA. A D gene is named only where the DNA matches it firmly. Clone size appears in some rows only: once, few, many, or a class for an expanded clone.

clone size: few
V gene: TRBV29-1
D gene: .
J gene: TRBJ2-7
CDR3 protein: CSVRTEPYEQYF
CDR3 DNA: TGCAGCGTCCGGACGGAGCCCTACGAGCAGTACTTC

clone size: .
V gene: TRBV7-2
D gene: .
J gene: TRBJ1-2
CDR3 protein: CASSLSGTAYGYTF
CDR3 DNA: TGTGCCAGCAGCTTGTCCGGGACCGCCTATGGCTACACCTTC

clone size: .
V gene: TRBV5-6
D gene: .
J gene: TRBJ2-1
CDR3 protein: CASSLRYRTPYNEQFF
CDR3 DNA: TGTGCCAGCAGCTTGAGATACAGGACACCATACAATGAGCAGTTCTTC

clone size: .
V gene: TRBV25-1
D gene: TRBD1
J gene: TRBJ1-2
CDR3 protein: CASRDDRGPHYGYTF
CDR3 DNA: TGTGCCAGCAGGGATGACAGGGGCCCCCACTATGGCTACACCTTC

clone size: .
V gene: TRBV6-5
D gene: TRBD1
J gene: TRBJ1-4
CDR3 protein: CASSQQGVNEKLFF
CDR3 DNA: TGTGCCAGCAGTCAACAGGGGGTTAATGAAAAACTGTTTTTT

clone size: .
V gene: TRBV6-5
D gene: .
J gene: TRBJ2-1
CDR3 protein: CASSISGSSYNEQFF
CDR3 DNA: TGTGCCAGCAGCATATCCGGCAGCTCCTACAATGAGCAGTTCTTC

clone size: .
V gene: TRBV10-3
D gene: .
J gene: TRBJ1-6
CDR3 protein: CAITGQSNSPLHF
CDR3 DNA: TGTGCCATCACGGGGCAATCTAATTCACCCCTCCACTTT

clone size: .
V gene: TRBV4-3
D gene: TRBD2
J gene: TRBJ2-1
CDR3 protein: CASSRGGLAGGHNEQFF
CDR3 DNA: TGCGCCAGCAGCCGCGGTGGACTAGCGGGGGGACACAATGAGCAGTTCTTC

clone size: .
V gene: TRBV13
D gene: .
J gene: TRBJ2-7
CDR3 protein: CASSLGLRAHIDEQYF
CDR3 DNA: TGTGCCAGCAGCTTAGGCCTACGGGCCCATATAGACGAGCAGTACTTC

clone size: .
V gene: TRBV5-4
D gene: TRBD1
J gene: TRBJ2-2
CDR3 protein: CASSSRQGVGTGELFF
CDR3 DNA: TGTGCCAGCAGCTCTCGACAGGGCGTGGGCACCGGGGAGCTGTTTTTT

clone size: .
V gene: TRBV7-8
D gene: TRBD1
J gene: TRBJ1-1
CDR3 protein: CASSRQGGTEAFF
CDR3 DNA: TGTGCCAGCAGCCGACAGGGAGGCACTGAAGCTTTCTTT